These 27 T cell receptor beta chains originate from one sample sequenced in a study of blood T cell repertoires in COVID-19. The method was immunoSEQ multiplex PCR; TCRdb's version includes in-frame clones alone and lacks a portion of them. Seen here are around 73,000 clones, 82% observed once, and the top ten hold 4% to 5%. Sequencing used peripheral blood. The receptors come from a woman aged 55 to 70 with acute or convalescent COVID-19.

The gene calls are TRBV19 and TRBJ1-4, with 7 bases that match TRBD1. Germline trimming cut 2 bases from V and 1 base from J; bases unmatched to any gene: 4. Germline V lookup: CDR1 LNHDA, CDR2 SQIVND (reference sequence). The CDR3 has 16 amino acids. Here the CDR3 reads CASSIPRQGTNEKLFF. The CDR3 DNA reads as TGTGCCAGTAGTATACCCCGACAGGGAACTAATGAAAAACTGTTTTTT.

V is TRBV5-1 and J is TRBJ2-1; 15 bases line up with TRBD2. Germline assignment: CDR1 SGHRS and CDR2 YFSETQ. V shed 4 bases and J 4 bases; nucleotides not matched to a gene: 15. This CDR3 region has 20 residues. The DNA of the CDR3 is TGCGCCAGCAGCCCCCTAGGCGGACTAGCGGGGGGGCCCCTATACAATGAGCAGTTCTTC. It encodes CASSPLGGLAGGPLYNEQFF.

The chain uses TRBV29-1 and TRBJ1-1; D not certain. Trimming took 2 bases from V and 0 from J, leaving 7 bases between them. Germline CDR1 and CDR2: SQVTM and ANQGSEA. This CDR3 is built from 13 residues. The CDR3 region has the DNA TGCAGCGTTGAAAGGGAGCTGAACACTGAAGCTTTCTTT. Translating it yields CSVERELNTEAFF.

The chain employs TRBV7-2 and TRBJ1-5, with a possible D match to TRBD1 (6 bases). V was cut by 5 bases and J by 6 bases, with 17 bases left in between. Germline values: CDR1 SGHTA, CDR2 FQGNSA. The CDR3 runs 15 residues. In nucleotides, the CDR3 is TGTGCCAGCAGCCGTGGGGGAGCCAGGGGTCAGCCCCAGCATTTT. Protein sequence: CASSRGGARGQPQHF.

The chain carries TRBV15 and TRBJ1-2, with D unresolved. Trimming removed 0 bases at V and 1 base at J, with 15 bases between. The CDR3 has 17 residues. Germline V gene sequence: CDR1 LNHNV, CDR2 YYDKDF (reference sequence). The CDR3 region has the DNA TGTGCCACCAGCAGAGAATACTCGGCGGGGATTAACTATGGCTACACCTTC. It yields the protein CATSREYSAGINYGYTF.

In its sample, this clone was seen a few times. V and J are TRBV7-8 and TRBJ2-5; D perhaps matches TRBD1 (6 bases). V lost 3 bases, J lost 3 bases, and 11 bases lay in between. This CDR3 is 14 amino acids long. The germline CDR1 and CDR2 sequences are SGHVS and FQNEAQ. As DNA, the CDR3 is TGTGCCAGCAGCTTTTGGGGGCCAGAAGAGACCCAGTACTTC. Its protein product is CASSFWGPEETQYF.

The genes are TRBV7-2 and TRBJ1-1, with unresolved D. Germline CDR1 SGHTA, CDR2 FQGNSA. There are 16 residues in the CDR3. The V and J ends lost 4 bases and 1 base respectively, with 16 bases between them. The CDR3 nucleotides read TGTGCCAGCAGCTCTATAAGGTCGTCGGGGAACACTGAAGCTTTCTTT. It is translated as CASSSIRSSGNTEAFF. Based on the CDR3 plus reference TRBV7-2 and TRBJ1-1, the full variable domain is GAGVSQSPSNKVTEKGKDVELRCDPISGHTALYWYRQSLGQGLEFLIYFQGNSAPDKSGLPSDRFSAERTGGSVSTLTIQRTQQEDSAVYLCASSSIRSSGNTEAFFGQGTRLTVV.

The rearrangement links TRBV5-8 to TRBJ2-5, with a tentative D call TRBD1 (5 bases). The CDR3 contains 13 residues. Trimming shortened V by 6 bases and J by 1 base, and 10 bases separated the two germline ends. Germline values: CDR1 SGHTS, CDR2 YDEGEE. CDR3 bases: TGTGCCAGCAACAGGAATCGCCAAGAGACCCAGTACTTC. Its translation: CASNRNRQETQYF.

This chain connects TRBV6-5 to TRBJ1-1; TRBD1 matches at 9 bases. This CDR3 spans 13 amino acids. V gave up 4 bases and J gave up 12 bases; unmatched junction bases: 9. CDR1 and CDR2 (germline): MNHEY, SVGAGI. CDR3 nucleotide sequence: TGTGCCAGCAGTTTCGGACAGGGGATGAGTTCTTTCTTT. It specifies CASSFGQGMSSFF.

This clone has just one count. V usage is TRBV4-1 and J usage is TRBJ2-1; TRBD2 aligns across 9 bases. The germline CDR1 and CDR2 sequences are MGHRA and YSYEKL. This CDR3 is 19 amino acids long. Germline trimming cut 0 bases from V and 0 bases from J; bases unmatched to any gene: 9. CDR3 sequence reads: CASSQDKAGGLLSYNEQFF. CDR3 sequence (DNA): TGCGCCAGCAGCCAAGATAAAGCGGGGGGCCTTCTCTCCTACAATGAGCAGTTCTTC.

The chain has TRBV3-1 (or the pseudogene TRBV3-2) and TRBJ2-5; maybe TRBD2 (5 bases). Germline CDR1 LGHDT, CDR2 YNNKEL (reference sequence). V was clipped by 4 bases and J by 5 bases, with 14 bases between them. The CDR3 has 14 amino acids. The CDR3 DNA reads TGTGCCAGCAGCCCGTACGGGGAATCGGAGACCCAGTACTTC. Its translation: CASSPYGESETQYF.

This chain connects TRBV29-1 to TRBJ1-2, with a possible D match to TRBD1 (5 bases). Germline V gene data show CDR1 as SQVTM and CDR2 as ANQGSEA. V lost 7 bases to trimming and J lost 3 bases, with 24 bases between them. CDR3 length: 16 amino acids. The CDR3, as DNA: TGCAGCGCGTTGAAAACGATGGGGTTAGGGGACTATGGCTACACCTTC. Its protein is CSALKTMGLGDYGYTF.

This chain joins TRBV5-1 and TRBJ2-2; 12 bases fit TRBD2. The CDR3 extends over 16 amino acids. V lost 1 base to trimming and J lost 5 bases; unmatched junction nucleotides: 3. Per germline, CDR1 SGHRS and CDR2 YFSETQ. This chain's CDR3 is CASSLQTSGRTGELFF. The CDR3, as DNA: TGCGCCAGCAGCTTGCAAACTAGCGGGAGGACCGGGGAGCTGTTTTTT.

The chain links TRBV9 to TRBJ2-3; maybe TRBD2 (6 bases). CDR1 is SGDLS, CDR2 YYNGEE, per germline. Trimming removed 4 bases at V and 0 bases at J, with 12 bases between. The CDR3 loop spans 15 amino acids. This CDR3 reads CASSLGLPSTDTQYF. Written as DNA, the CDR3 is TGTGCCAGCAGCCTTGGACTACCCAGCACAGATACGCAGTATTTT.

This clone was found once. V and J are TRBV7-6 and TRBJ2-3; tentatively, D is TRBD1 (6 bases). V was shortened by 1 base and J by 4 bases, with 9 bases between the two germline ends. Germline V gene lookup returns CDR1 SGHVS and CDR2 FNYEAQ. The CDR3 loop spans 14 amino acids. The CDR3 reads CASSLGGGPDTQYF. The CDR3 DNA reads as TGTGCCAGCAGCTTAGGTGGGGGCCCAGATACGCAGTATTTT.

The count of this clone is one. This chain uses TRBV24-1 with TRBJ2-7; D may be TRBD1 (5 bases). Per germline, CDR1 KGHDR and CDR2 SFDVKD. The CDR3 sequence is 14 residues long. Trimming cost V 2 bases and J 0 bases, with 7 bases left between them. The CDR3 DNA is TGTGCCACCAGTGATTCGGACAACTCCTACGAGCAGTACTTC. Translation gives CATSDSDNSYEQYF.

As DNA, the CDR3 is TGTGCCAGCAGCGCCCGACTAGCGGGGGCCCTTAGTGAGCAGTTCTTC. Translation gives CASSARLAGALSEQFF. V and J are TRBV7-2 and TRBJ2-1; 12 bases map to TRBD2. V trimming: 5 bases; J trimming: 9 bases; junction bases outside the gene matches: 11. CDR3 length equals 16 residues. Germline CDR1 SGHTA, CDR2 FQGNSA.

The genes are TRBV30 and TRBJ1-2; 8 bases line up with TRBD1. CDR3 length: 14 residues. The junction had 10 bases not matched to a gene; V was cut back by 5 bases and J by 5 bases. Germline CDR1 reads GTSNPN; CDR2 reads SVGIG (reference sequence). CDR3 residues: CAWGIQGELYGYTF. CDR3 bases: TGTGCCTGGGGGATACAGGGGGAGCTGTATGGCTACACCTTC.

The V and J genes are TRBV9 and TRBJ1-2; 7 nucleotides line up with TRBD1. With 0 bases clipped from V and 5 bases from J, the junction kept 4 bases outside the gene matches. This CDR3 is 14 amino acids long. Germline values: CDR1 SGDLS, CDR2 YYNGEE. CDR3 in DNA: TGTGCCAGCAGCGTAGGGACAGGAAATTATGGCTACACCTTC. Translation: CASSVGTGNYGYTF.

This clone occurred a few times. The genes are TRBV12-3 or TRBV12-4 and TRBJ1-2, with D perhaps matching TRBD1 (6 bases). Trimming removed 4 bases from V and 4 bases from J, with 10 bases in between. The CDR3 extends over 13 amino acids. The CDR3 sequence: CASSSRTVYGYTF. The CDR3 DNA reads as TGTGCCAGCAGTTCTCGGACAGTCTATGGCTACACCTTC.

The DNA for the CDR3 is TGTGCCAGCAGCTTAGAAGGGGGAGAGACCCAGTACTTC. It specifies CASSLEGGETQYF. The chain uses TRBV11-3 and TRBJ2-5; D is perhaps TRBD1 (6 bases). CDR3 size: 13 residues. V was pared by 0 bases and J by 4 bases, with 6 bases between. Per germline, CDR1 SGHNT and CDR2 YENEEA.

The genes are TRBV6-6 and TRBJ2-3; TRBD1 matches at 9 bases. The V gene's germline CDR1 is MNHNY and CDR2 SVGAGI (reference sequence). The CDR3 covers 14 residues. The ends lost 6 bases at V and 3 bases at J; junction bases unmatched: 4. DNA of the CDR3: TGTGCCAGCAGGGGGACAGGGAGGACAGATACGCAGTATTTT. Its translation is CASRGTGRTDTQYF.

Here the CDR3 reads CASSPQGLAGGETQYF. CDR3 nucleotide sequence: TGTGCCAGCAGCCCTCAGGGACTAGCGGGGGGCGAGACCCAGTACTTC. The rearrangement joins TRBV5-8 to TRBJ2-5; 15 positions match TRBD2. This CDR3 has 16 residues. CDR1 SGHTS and CDR2 YDEGEE come from the germline V gene. V shed 4 bases, J shed 5 bases, and the junction held 6 bases outside the gene matches.

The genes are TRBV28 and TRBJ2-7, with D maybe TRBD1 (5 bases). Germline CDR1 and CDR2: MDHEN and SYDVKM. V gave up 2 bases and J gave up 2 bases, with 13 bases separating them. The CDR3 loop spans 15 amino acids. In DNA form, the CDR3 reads TGTGCCAGCAGTTTAAGCTTGACAGCAGCCTACGAGCAGTACTTC. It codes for CASSLSLTAAYEQYF.

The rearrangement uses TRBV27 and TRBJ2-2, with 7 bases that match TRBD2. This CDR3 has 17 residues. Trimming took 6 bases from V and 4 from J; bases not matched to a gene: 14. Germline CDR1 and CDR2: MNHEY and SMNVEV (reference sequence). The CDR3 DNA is TGTGCCAGCAGGACTCTGGGGGGAGGGAGGGCCACCGGGGAGCTGTTTTTT. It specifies CASRTLGGGRATGELFF.

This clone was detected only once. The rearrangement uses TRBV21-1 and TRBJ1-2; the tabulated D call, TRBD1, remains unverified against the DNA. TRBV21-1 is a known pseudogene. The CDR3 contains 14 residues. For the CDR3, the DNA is TGTGCCAGCAGCAAAGGAGACAGGGGGGATGGCTACACCTTC. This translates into CASSKGDRGDGYTF.

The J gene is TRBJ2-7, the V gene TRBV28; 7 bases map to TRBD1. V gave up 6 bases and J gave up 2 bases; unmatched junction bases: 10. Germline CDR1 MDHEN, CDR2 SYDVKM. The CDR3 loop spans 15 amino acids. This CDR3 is CASSRSAGGAYEQYF. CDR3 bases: TGTGCCAGCAGCCGATCGGCAGGGGGAGCCTACGAGCAGTACTTC.